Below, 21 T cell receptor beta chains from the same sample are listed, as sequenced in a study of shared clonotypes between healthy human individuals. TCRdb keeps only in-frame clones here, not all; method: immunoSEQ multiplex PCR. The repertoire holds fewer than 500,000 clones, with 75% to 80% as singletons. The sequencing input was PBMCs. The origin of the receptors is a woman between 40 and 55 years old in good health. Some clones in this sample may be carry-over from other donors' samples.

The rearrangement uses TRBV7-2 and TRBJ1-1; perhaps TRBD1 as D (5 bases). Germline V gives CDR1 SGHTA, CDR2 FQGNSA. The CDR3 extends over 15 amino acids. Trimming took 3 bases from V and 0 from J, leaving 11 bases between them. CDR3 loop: CASSFGAGMNTEAFF. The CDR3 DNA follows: TGTGCCAGCAGCTTCGGGGCAGGGATGAACACTGAAGCTTTCTTT.

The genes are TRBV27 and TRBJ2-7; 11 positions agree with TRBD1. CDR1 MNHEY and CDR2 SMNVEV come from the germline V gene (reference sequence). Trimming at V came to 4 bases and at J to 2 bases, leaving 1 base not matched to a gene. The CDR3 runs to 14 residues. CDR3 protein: CASSSGQGAYEQYF. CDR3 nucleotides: TGTGCCAGCAGTTCGGGACAGGGGGCCTACGAGCAGTACTTC.

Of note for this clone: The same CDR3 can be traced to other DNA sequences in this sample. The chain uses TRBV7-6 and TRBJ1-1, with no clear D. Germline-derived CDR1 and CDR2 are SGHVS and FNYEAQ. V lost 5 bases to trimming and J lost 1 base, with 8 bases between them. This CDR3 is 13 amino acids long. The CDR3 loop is CASSRTENTEAFF. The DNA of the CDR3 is TGTGCCAGCAGCCGTACAGAGAACACTGAAGCTTTCTTT.

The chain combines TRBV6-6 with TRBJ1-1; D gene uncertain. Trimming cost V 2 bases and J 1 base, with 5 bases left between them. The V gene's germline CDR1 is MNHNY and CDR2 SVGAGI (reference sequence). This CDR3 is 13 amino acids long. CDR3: CASSYTRNTEAFF. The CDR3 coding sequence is TGTGCCAGCAGTTACACTAGGAACACTGAAGCTTTCTTT.

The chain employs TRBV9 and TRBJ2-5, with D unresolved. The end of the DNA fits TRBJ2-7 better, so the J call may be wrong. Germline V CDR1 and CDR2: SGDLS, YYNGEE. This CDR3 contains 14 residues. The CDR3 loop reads CASSVAYGYYEQYF. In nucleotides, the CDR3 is TGTGCCAGCAGCGTAGCTTACGGCTACTACGAGCAGTACTTC.

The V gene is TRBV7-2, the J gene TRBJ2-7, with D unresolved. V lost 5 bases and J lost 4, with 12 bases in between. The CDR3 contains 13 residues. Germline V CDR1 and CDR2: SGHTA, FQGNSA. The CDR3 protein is CASSVVTGYEQYF. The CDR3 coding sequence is TGTGCCAGCAGCGTAGTAACGGGTTACGAGCAGTACTTC.

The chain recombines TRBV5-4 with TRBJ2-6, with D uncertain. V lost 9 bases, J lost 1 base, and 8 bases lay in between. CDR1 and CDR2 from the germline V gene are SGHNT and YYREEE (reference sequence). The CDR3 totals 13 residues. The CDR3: CAMAPSGANVLTF. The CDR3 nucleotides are TGTGCCATGGCTCCGTCTGGGGCCAACGTCCTGACTTTC.

The CDR3 nucleotides read TGTGCCAGCAGTCCCAGGGTAGATCAGCCCCAGCATTTT. Amino acids: CASSPRVDQPQHF. This chain links TRBV6-1 with TRBJ1-5; a weak D match, TRBD1 (5 bases). Germline V gene data show CDR1 as MNHNS and CDR2 as SASEGT. CDR3 length: 13 residues. The ends were cut back, 5 bases at V and 5 bases at J, with 10 bases in the middle.

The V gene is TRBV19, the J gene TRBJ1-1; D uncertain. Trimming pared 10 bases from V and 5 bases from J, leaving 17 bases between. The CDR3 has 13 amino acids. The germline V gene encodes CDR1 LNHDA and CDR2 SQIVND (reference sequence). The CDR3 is CATLLLGSTEAFF. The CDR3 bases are TGTGCCACCCTACTCCTCGGAAGTACTGAAGCTTTCTTT.

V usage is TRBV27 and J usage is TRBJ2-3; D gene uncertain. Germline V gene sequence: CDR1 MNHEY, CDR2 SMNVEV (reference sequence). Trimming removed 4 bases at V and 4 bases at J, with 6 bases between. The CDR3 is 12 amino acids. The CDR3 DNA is TGTGCCAGCAGTTCACTCTCAGATACGCAGTATTTT. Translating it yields CASSSLSDTQYF.

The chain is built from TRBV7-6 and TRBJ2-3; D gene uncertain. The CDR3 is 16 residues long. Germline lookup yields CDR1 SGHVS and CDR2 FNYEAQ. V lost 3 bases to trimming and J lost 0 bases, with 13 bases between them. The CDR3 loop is CASSFPRLESTDTQYF. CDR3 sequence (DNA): TGTGCCAGCAGCTTTCCTCGGCTAGAAAGCACAGATACGCAGTATTTT.

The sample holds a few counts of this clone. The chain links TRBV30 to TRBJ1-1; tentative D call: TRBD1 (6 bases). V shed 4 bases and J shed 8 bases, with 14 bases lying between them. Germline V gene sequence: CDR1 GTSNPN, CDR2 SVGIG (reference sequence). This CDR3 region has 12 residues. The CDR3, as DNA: TGTGCCTGGACCCCCGGTCAGGGGGAAGCTTTCTTT. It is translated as CAWTPGQGEAFF.

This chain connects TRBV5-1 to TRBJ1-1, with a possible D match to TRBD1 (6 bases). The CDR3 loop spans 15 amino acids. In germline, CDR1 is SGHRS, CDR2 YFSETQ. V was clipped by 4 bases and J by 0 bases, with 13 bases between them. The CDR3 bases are TGCGCCAGCAGCCATTTACAGGGAATGAACACTGAAGCTTTCTTT. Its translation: CASSHLQGMNTEAFF.

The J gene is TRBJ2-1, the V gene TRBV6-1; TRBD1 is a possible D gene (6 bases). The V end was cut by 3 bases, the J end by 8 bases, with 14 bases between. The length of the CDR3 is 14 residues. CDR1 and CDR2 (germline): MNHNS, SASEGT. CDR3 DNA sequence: TGTGCCAGCAGTGACGGCTACGAGGGGGATGAGCAGTTCTTC. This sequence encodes CASSDGYEGDEQFF.

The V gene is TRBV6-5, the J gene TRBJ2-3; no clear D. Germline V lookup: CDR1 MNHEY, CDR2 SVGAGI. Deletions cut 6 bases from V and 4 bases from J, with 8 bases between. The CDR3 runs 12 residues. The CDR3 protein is CASRNSADTQYF. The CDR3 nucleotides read TGTGCCAGCAGAAATTCGGCAGATACGCAGTATTTT.

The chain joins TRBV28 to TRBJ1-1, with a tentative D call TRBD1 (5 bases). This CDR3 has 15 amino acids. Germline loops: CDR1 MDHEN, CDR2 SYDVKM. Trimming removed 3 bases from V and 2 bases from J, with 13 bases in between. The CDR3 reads CASSFPVGGNTEAFF. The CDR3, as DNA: TGTGCCAGCAGTTTTCCAGTGGGGGGAAACACTGAAGCTTTCTTT.

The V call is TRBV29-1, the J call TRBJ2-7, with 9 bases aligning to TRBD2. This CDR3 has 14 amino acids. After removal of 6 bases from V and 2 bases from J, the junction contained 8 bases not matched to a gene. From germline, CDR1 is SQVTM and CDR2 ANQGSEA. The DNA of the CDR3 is TGCAGCGTCGAGCCTAGCGGGGCTCCCTACGAGCAGTACTTC. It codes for CSVEPSGAPYEQYF.

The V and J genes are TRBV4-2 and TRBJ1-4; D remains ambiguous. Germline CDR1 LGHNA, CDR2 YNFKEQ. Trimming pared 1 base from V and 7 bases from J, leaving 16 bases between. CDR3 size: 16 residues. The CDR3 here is CASSQGRGGGGEKLFF. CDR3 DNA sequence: TGTGCCAGCAGCCAAGGCCGGGGTGGAGGTGGTGAAAAACTGTTTTTT.

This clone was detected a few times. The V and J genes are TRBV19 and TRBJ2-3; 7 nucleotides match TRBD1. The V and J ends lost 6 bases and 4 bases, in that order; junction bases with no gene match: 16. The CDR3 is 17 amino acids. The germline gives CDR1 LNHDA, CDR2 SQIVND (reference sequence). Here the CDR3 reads CASSTLQGQTDADTQYF. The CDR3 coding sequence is TGTGCCAGTAGCACCCTACAGGGGCAGACGGACGCAGATACGCAGTATTTT. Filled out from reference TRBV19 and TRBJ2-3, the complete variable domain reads DGGITQSPKYLFRKEGQNVTLSCEQNLNHDAMYWYRQDPGQGLRLIYYSQIVNDFQKGDIAEGYSVSREKKESFPLTVTSAQKNPTAFYLCASSTLQGQTDADTQYFGPGTRLTVL.

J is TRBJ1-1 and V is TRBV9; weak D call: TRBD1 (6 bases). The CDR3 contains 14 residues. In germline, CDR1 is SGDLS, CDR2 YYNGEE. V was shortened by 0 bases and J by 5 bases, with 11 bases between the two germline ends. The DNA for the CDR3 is TGTGCCAGCAGCGTAGGGGGGCTTGGTACTGAAGCTTTCTTT. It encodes CASSVGGLGTEAFF.

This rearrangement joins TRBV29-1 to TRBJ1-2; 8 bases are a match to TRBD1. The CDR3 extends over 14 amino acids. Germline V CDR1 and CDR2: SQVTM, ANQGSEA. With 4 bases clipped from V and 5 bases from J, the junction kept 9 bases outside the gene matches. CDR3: CSVVEGNRGYGYTF. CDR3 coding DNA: TGCAGCGTTGTCGAGGGCAACAGGGGGTATGGCTACACCTTC. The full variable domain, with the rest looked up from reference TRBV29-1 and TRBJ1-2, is SAVISQKPSRDICQRGTSLTIQCQVDSQVTMMFWYRQQPGQSLTLIATANQGSEATYESGFVIDKFPISRPNLTFSTLTVSNMSPEDSSIYLCSVVEGNRGYGYTFGSGTRLTVV.